This TCR beta chain was captured by sequencing in a study of blood T cell repertoires in COVID-19. Study overall: The United States, Italy and Spain were the sources of the acute and convalescent COVID-19 samples. PBMCs, B-cell-depleted T cells, or T cells were the source of the cDNA or gDNA that made up the material.

The CDR3 contains 15 residues. Germline CDR1 reads MNHNS; CDR2 reads SASEGT. Trimming took 2 bases from V and 1 from J, leaving 9 bases between them. In the original processing: Estimated nucleated cell counts came from reference gene primer amplification. TCRdb's copy holds only in-frame clones and misses some; the assay was immunoSEQ multiplex PCR. V, J and clone size were drawn from that table, and D and trimming were deduced from the DNA. Altogether about 190,000 clones are present, 88% being singletons, with the ten largest covering less than 5.5%. The sequencing input was peripheral blood. This receptor was obtained from a human donor in a cohort sampled during active COVID-19. The J gene is TRBJ1-3, the V gene TRBV6-1; no reliable D call. CDR3 sequence reads: CASSEQAVSGNTIYF. CDR3 DNA: TGTGCCAGCAGTGAACAGGCAGTGTCTGGAAACACCATATATTTT.